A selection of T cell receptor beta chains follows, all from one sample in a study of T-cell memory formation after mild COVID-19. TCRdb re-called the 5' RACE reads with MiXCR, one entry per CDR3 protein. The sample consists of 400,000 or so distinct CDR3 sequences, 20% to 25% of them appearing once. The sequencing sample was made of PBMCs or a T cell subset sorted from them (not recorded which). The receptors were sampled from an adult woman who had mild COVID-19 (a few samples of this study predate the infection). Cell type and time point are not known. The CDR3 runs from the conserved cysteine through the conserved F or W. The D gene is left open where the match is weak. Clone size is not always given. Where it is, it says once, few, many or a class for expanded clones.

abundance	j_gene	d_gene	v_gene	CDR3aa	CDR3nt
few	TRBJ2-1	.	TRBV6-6	CASKGQPSDEQFF	TGTGCCAGCAAGGGACAGCCTAGCGATGAGCAGTTCTTC
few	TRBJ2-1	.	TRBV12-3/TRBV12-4	CASSPTAIEQFF	TGTGCCAGCAGCCCTACCGCAATCGAGCAGTTCTTC
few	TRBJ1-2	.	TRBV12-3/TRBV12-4	CASSPQGLGYTF	TGTGCCAGCAGTCCCCAGGGGCTTGGCTACACCTTC
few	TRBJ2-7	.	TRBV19	CASSSTDGRVYEQYF	TGTGCCAGTAGTTCGACAGACGGAAGAGTCTACGAGCAGTACTTC
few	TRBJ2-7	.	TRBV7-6	CASSPSPGALPEQYF	TGTGCCAGCAGCCCATCTCCCGGGGCCCTCCCCGAGCAGTACTTC
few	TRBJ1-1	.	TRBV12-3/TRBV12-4	CASSLGSSTEAFF	TGTGCCAGCAGTTTAGGGTCGAGCACTGAAGCTTTCTTT
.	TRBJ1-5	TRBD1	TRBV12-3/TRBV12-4	CASTRGTGGQPQHF	TGTGCCAGCACCCGGGGGACAGGGGGTCAGCCCCAGCATTTT
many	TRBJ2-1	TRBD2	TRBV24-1	CATSDPTLAGFYNEQFF	TGTGCCACCAGTGACCCGACCCTAGCGGGGTTCTACAATGAGCAGTTCTTC
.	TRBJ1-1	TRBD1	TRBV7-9	CASTRKRDTDRVRLNTEAFF	TGTGCCAGCACCCGTAAGAGAGACACGGACAGGGTAAGGTTGAACACTGAAGCTTTCTTT
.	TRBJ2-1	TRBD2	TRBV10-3	CAISGPRLAGVGEQFF	TGTGCCATCAGTGGCCCGAGACTAGCGGGAGTCGGCGAGCAGTTCTTC